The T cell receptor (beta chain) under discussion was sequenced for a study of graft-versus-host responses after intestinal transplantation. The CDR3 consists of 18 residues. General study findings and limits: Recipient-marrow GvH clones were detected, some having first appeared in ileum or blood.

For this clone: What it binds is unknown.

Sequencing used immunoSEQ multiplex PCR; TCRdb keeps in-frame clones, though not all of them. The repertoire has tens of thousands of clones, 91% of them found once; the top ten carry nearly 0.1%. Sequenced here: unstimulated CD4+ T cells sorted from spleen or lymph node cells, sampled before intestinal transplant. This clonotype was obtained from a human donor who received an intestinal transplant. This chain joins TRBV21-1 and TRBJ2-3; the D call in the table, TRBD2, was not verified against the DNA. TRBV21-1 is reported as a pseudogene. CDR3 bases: TGTGCCAGCAGCAAAAGCCTGGGCGGCGGGGGGCATGGAGATACGCAGTATTTT. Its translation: CASSKSLGGGGHGDTQYF.